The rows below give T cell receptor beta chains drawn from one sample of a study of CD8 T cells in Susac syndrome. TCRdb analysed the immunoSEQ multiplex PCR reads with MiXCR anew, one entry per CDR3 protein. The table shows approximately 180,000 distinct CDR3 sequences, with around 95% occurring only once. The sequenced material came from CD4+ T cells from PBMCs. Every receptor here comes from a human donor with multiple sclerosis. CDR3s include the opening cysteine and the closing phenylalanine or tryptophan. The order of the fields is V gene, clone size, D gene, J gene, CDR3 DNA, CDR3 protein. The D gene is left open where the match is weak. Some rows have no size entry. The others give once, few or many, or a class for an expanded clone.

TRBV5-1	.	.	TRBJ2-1	TGCGCCAGCAGCGCTGAAGCATACAATGAGCAGTTCTTC	CASSAEAYNEQFF
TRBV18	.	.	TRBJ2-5	TGTGCCAGCTCACCCAATCAGCAAGAGACCCAGTACTTC	CASSPNQQETQYF
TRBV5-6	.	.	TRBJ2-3	TGTGCCAGCAGCCGTGAACAGGGATTCTGGAGCACAGATACGCAGTATTTT	CASSREQGFWSTDTQYF
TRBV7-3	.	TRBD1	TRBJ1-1	TGTGCCAGCAGCCCTGGACAGGGGGCTGAAGCTTTCTTT	CASSPGQGAEAFF
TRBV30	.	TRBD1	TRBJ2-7	TGTGCCTGGAGTGAACAGGGGCTCGAGCAGTACTTC	CAWSEQGLEQYF
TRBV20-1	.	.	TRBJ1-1	TGCAGTGCTAGGACCGGGAGTTGGAACACTGAAGCTTTCTTT	CSARTGSWNTEAFF
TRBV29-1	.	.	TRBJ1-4	TGCAGAGTCGGCGGGAGGGAGGGAAAAAAACTGTTTTTT	CRVGGREGKKLFF
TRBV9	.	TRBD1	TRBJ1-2	TGTGCCAGCAGCGACGACAGGGTTGGCTACACCTTC	CASSDDRVGYTF
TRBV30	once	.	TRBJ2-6	TGTGCTCGAGGCGGCCAGGGAGGATCTGGGGCCAACGTCCTGACTTTC	CARGGQGGSGANVLTF
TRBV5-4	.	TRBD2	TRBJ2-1	TGTGCCAGCAGCTTGGTCGGGGGGGGCTACAATGAGCAGTTCTTC	CASSLVGGGYNEQFF
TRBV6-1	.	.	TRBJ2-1	TGTGCCAGCAGTGAAGGGGGACAAGAGCAGTTCTTC	CASSEGGQEQFF
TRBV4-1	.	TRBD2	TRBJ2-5	TGCGCCAGCAGCCAAGGAGTAGCGGGGGCTGCGGGGACCCAGTACTTC	CASSQGVAGAAGTQYF
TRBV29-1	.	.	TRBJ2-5	TGCAGCGTTGTGAGGGGAACAGAGACCCAGTACTTC	CSVVRGTETQYF
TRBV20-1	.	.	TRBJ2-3	TGCAGTGCTAGAGATTCCCGAGCGGGCACAGATACGCAGTATTTT	CSARDSRAGTDTQYF
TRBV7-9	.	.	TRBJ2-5	TGTGCCAGCAGCTTTATGCGGGAAGAGACCCAGTACTTC	CASSFMREETQYF
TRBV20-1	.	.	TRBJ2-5	TGCAGTGCTAGAACCCCCATGGGGCAAGAGACCCAGTACTTC	CSARTPMGQETQYF
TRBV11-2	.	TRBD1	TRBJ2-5	TGTGCCAGCAGCTTATCTGGTGGACAGGGGCAAGAGACCCAGTACTTC	CASSLSGGQGQETQYF
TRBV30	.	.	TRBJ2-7	TGTGCCTGGAGTGACCAAGGCTACGAGCAGTACTTC	CAWSDQGYEQYF
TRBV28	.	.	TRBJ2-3	TGTGCCAGCAGTTTGTTAGCGGCCCAAGATACGCAGTATTTT	CASSLLAAQDTQYF
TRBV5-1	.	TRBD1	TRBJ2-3	TGCGCCAGCAGCATTACAGGGGGCGCATCTGCAGATACGCAGTATTTT	CASSITGGASADTQYF
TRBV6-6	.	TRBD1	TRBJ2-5	TGTGCCAGCAGTTACCGAGGGGGCAGTGCGGAGACCCAGTACTTC	CASSYRGGSAETQYF
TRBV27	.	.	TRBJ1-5	TGTGCCAGCAGTTTATTTGGGGCGCGACAGCCCCAGCATTTT	CASSLFGARQPQHF
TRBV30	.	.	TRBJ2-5	TGTGCCTGGAGTGTAAAGGTGGAGACCCAGTACTTC	CAWSVKVETQYF
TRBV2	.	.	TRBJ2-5	TGTGCCAGCAGTGAACCACAGGCTTTCCAAGAGACCCAGTACTTC	CASSEPQAFQETQYF
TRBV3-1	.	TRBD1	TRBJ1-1	TGTGCCAGCAGCCGACAGGGGGATCACACTGAAGCTTTCTTT	CASSRQGDHTEAFF
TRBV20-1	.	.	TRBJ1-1	TGCAGTGCCGCGGGGCTGTTAGGCACTGAAGCTTTCTTT	CSAAGLLGTEAFF
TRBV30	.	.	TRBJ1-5	TGTGCCTGGACACGACCGGGGTATAGCAATCAGCCCCAGCATTTT	CAWTRPGYSNQPQHF
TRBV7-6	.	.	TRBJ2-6	TGTGCCAGCAGCTCGACTGGAGACTCTTCTGGGGCCAACGTCCTGACTTTC	CASSSTGDSSGANVLTF
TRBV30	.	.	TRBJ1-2	TGTGCCTGGAGTGTCCTCGTTGGCTACACCTTC	CAWSVLVGYTF
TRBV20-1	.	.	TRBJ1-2	TGCAGTGCTCCGCGTCTATCGGGGGCCGGTGGCTACACCTTC	CSAPRLSGAGGYTF
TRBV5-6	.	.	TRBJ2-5	TGTGCCAGCTCCCAGGGGCTTGGGGAGACCCAGTACTTC	CASSQGLGETQYF
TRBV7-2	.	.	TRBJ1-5	TGTGCCAGCAGCGAGCGGACACCGTCTCAGCCCCAGCATTTT	CASSERTPSQPQHF
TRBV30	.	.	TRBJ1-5	TGTGCCTGGAGAGGTTCACCAGGTCCGGAGCAGCCCCAGCATTTT	CAWRGSPGPEQPQHF
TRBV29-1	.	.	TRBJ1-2	TGCAGCGTTGACACGTGGAGGGCTGGCTACACCTTC	CSVDTWRAGYTF
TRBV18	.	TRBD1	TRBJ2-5	TGTGCCAGCCCCCAGGGGGATGAGACCCAGTACTTC	CASPQGDETQYF
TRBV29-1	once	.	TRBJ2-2	TGCAGCGTTGCAGCGAGACAGTACACCGGGGAGCTGTTTTTT	CSVAARQYTGELFF
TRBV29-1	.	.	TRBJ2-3	TGCAGCTATAGCGGAGATACGCAGTATTTT	CSYSGDTQYF